These 3 T cell receptor beta chains came from one sample sequenced in a study of beta chain features in type 1 diabetes. TCRB transcripts that were expressed got sequenced, as all of the isolated RNA had been reverse transcribed. Produced via immunoSEQ multiplex PCR; TCRdb's table is partial and in-frame only. The table has 450,000 to 550,000 clones, roughly 31% seen once. The sequenced material came from naive CD4+ T cells from blood. These receptor sequences come from a man aged 18 to 29 in good health.

Details on this clone: This likely comes from a read error, as the CDR3 has no conserved phenylalanine or tryptophan at its end. The limits of the CDR3 on the DNA are not certain, so only TCRdb's listed CDR3 is given. V gene TRBV9 combines with J gene TRBJ1-4. The V gene's germline CDR1 is SGDLS and CDR2 YYNGEE. The CDR3 comprises 10 residues, both ends counted. The CDR3 protein is CASSFPGRLT.

The chain combines TRBV9 with TRBJ2-1, with a possible D match to TRBD1 (5 bases). V was clipped by 0 bases and J by 6 bases, with 7 bases between them. The CDR3 contains 13 residues. Germline-derived CDR1 and CDR2 are SGDLS and YYNGEE. The chain's CDR3 is CASSVAQGNEQFF. The DNA for the CDR3 is TGTGCCAGCAGCGTAGCTCAGGGCAATGAGCAGTTCTTC.

The sample holds one count of this clone. This chain links TRBV5-1 with TRBJ2-7, with D tentatively TRBD1 (5 bases). The CDR3 length is 14 residues. Looked up from germline, CDR1 is SGHRS and CDR2 is YFSETQ. V was cut by 4 bases and J by 1 base, with 12 bases left in between. CDR3 region: CASSVDIFSYEQYF. As DNA, the CDR3 is TGCGCCAGCAGCGTGGACATCTTTTCCTACGAGCAGTACTTC.